This T cell receptor (beta chain) derives from a study of blood T cell repertoires in COVID-19. At the level of the study: The United States, Italy and Spain provided the acute and convalescent COVID-19 samples. From T cells, B-cell-depleted T cells, or PBMCs came the material, which was cDNA or gDNA.

How the authors handled the data: Estimated nucleated cell counts came from reference gene primer amplification. Data came from immunoSEQ multiplex PCR; TCRdb stores just in-frame clones and leaves some out. That table is the source of V, J and clone size, and D and trimming were worked out from the DNA. In the table there are roughly 99,000 clones, about 91% of which are singletons. Material for sequencing was peripheral blood. The TCR comes from a man between 45 and 60 years old with active or convalescent COVID-19.

The CDR3 DNA follows: TGTGCCAGCAGTTACTCGATCGGCGGTTTTGGGGAAAAACTGTTTTTT. Translation gives CASSYSIGGFGEKLFF. The V and J genes are TRBV6-5 and TRBJ1-4; D gene uncertain. Trimming pared 0 bases from V and 8 bases from J, leaving 16 bases between. The CDR3 length is 16 residues. CDR1 MNHEY and CDR2 SVGAGI come from the germline V gene.